This TCR beta chain comes out of a study of shared clonotypes between healthy human individuals. The wider study: Three CD4 naive, three CD4 memory, two CD8 naive and one CD8 memory plate were used per donor. General study results and limits: Generally, estimated richness proved larger in naive subsets than it did in memory subsets. Rarefaction showed sorted-subset sequencing was incomplete despite large depth.

TCRdb keeps only in-frame clones here, not all; method: immunoSEQ multiplex PCR. Found here are about 2.4 million clones, 93% of them singletons; the top ten hold approximately 0.35%. Researchers partitioned CD4+ cells into CD45RA+ naive and CD45RA-negative memory subsets. Trimming stripped 4 bases from V and 1 base from J, with 13 bases between. CDR1 MDHEN and CDR2 SYDVKM come from the germline V gene. The CDR3 has 15 residues. Remarks on this clone: What it recognizes is unknown.

The chain is built from TRBV28 and TRBJ1-1; TRBD1 might be the D (5 bases). This receptor was taken from a man between 18 and 29 years old in good health. Some clones in this sample may be carry-over from other donors' samples. The material sequenced was naive CD4+ T cells from PBMCs. Subset indicated: CD45RA+ positively selected. The CDR3 here is CASSWAAGANTEAFF. CDR3 nucleotide sequence: TGTGCCAGCAGTTGGGCGGCCGGGGCGAACACTGAAGCTTTCTTT.